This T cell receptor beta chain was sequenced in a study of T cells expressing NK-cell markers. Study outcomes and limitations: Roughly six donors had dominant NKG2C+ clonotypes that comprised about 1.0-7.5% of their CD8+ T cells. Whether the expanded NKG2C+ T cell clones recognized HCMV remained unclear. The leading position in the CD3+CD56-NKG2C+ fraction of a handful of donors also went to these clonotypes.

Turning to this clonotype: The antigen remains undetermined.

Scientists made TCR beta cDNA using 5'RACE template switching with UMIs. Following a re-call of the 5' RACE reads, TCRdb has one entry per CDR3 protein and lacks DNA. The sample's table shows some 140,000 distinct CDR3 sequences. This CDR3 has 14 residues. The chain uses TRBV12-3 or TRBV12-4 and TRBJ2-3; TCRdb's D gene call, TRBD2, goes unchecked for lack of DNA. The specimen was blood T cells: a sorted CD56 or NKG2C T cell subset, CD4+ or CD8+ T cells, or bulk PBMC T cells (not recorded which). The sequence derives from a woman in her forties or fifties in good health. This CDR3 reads CATLVGESTDTQYF.